The 19 T cell receptor beta chains presented below share a single source sample, sequenced in a study of CD8 T cells in Susac syndrome. Reverse transcription used roughly 0.45 to 1 ug RNA and random hexamers. TCRdb redid the calling of the immunoSEQ multiplex PCR reads with MiXCR, one entry per CDR3 protein. Counted here are around 150,000 distinct CDR3 sequences, about 94% occurring once; the ten biggest clones make up around 0.14%. Input material: CD4+ T cells from PBMCs. The receptors shown here come from a human donor in good health.

The V call is TRBV10-3, the J call TRBJ1-5; 7 positions match TRBD1. The V and J ends lost 0 bases and 3 bases, in that order; junction bases with no gene match: 5. Looked up from germline, CDR1 is ENHRY and CDR2 is SYGVKD. There are 16 residues in the CDR3. In DNA form, the CDR3 reads TGTGCCATCAGTGAGTCTAACAGGGGACTCAATCAGCCCCAGCATTTT. As protein: CAISESNRGLNQPQHF.

This rearrangement joins TRBV7-3 to TRBJ2-1; 13 bases are shared with TRBD2. The ends lost 5 bases at V and 10 bases at J; junction bases unmatched: 8. This CDR3 contains 15 residues. CDR1 is SGHTA, CDR2 FQGTGA, per germline. In nucleotides, the CDR3 is TGTGCCAGCAGCAAGACTAGCGGGGGGCCACAGGAGCAGTTCTTC. Residues: CASSKTSGGPQEQFF.

DNA of the CDR3: TGCGCCAGCAGTGCCCGGGACAGGGACTATGGCTACACCTTC. Encoded protein: CASSARDRDYGYTF. This chain links TRBV23-1 with TRBJ1-2; 9 nucleotides align to TRBD1. TRBV23-1 is treated as an ORF (open reading frame) with a function not yet certain. Unmatched junction bases numbered 4, after V lost 5 bases and J lost 3 bases. The CDR3 runs to 14 residues.

V gene TRBV29-1 combines with J gene TRBJ2-3, with D tentatively TRBD1 (5 bases). CDR1 and CDR2 from the germline V gene are SQVTM and ANQGSEA. The ends were cut back, 2 bases at V and 4 bases at J, with 7 bases in the middle. The CDR3 is 12 residues long. The CDR3 protein is CSVEQGPDTQYF. The CDR3 nucleotides read TGCAGCGTTGAACAGGGCCCAGATACGCAGTATTTT.

This rearrangement joins TRBV14 to TRBJ2-1; tentatively, D is TRBD2 (5 bases). CDR3 length: 14 amino acids. Germline values: CDR1 SGHDN, CDR2 FVKESK. V dropped 0 bases and J dropped 7 bases, with 10 bases sitting between them. CDR3 amino acids: CASSQEPEVNEQFF. CDR3 DNA sequence: TGTGCCAGCAGCCAAGAACCGGAGGTAAATGAGCAGTTCTTC.

The chain employs TRBV3-1 and TRBJ2-6; 8 nucleotides line up with TRBD1. The CDR3 consists of 18 residues. The V gene end was trimmed by 4 bases and the J gene end by 0 bases; junction bases not matched to a gene: 8. Germline V gives CDR1 LGHDT, CDR2 YNNKEL (reference sequence). The CDR3 DNA reads TGTGCCAGCAGCCTTACCGGGACAGGAATCTCTGGGGCCAACGTCCTGACTTTC. Amino acids: CASSLTGTGISGANVLTF.

CDR3 coding DNA: TGTGCCAGCAGCGTAAATACAGGGAGTTCACCCCTCCACTTT. Its translation: CASSVNTGSSPLHF. This chain joins TRBV9 and TRBJ1-6; D may be TRBD1 (6 bases). In germline, CDR1 is SGDLS, CDR2 YYNGEE. This CDR3 has 14 residues. Trimming stripped 1 base from V and 9 bases from J, with 11 bases between.

The chain recombines TRBV6-2 or TRBV6-3 with TRBJ1-5; D is unresolved. CDR1 is MNHEY and CDR2 is SVGEGT in the germline V gene. The V end lost 5 bases, the J end lost 4 bases, and 9 bases lay between the germline ends. This CDR3 contains 13 residues. The chain's CDR3 is CASSTVGNQPQHF. CDR3 sequence (DNA): TGTGCCAGCAGTACAGTGGGGAATCAGCCCCAGCATTTT.

This clonotype was recorded only once. The chain couples TRBV3-1 to TRBJ1-6; 9 bases map to TRBD1. V dropped 0 bases and J dropped 8; count of bases not matched to a gene: 5. This CDR3 has 16 amino acids. Germline assignment: CDR1 LGHDT and CDR2 YNNKEL (reference sequence). The CDR3, as DNA: TGTGCCAGCAGCCAAGACAGGACAGGGGTTGATTCACCCCTCCACTTT. As protein: CASSQDRTGVDSPLHF.

The chain links TRBV5-1 to TRBJ1-4; D is unclear. V lost 6 bases and J lost 6, with 12 bases in between. Germline CDR1 reads SGHRS; CDR2 reads YFSETQ. The CDR3 is made up of 13 amino acids. The CDR3 loop is CASTQDGDEKLFF. DNA of the CDR3: TGCGCCAGCACCCAAGACGGGGATGAAAAACTGTTTTTT. Drawing the rest from reference TRBV5-1 and TRBJ1-4, the complete variable domain is KAGVTQTPRYLIKTRGQQVTLSCSPISGHRSVSWYQQTPGQGLQFLFEYFSETQRNKGNFPGRFSGRQFSNSRSEMNVSTLELGDSALYLCASTQDGDEKLFFGSGTQLSVL.

This rearrangement joins TRBV20-1 to TRBJ2-6; D unclear. CDR3 length equals 13 residues. V gave up 3 bases and J gave up 2 bases, with 5 bases separating them. Looked up from germline, CDR1 is DFQATT and CDR2 is SNEGSKA (reference sequence). The CDR3 bases are TGCAGTGCTAGGCAGGCTGGGGCCAACGTCCTGACTTTC. It encodes CSARQAGANVLTF.

This chain uses TRBV14 with TRBJ1-1; tentatively, D is TRBD1 (5 bases). The CDR3 runs 16 residues. Trimming removed 1 base at V and 1 base at J, with 13 bases between. Germline V lookup: CDR1 SGHDN, CDR2 FVKESK. The CDR3 coding sequence is TGTGCCAGCAGCCAAGGGTTACAGGTCTGGAACACTGAAGCTTTCTTT. It codes for CASSQGLQVWNTEAFF.

The V gene is TRBV20-1, the J gene TRBJ2-1, with 10 bases fitting TRBD2. Germline V gives CDR1 DFQATT, CDR2 SNEGSKA (reference sequence). The CDR3 spans 16 residues. V gave up 6 bases and J gave up 1 base; unmatched junction bases: 9. The CDR3 spells CSAPKRGGQSYNEQFF. In DNA form, the CDR3 reads TGCAGTGCCCCTAAGCGGGGGGGACAGTCCTACAATGAGCAGTTCTTC.

The CDR3 DNA reads as TGTGCCAGCTCACCGGCAGGGGCCCACGAGCAGTACTTC. This codes for CASSPAGAHEQYF. The V gene is TRBV18, the J gene TRBJ2-7; a possible D gene is TRBD1 (6 bases). This CDR3 is built from 13 residues. The V and J ends lost 3 bases and 5 bases respectively, with 11 bases between them. Germline assignment: CDR1 KGHSH and CDR2 LQKENI.

The chain links TRBV20-1 to TRBJ2-7; D is unresolved. The ends were cut back, 0 bases at V and 5 bases at J, with 23 bases in the middle. The CDR3 totals 17 residues. Germline CDR1 and CDR2: DFQATT and SNEGSKA (reference sequence). The CDR3 DNA is TGCAGTGCTAGAGATCTAAAGGAAGGTAGTCTGATAGACGAGCAGTACTTC. It encodes CSARDLKEGSLIDEQYF.

V is TRBV29-1 and J is TRBJ2-2; TRBD1 aligns across 11 bases. The V gene end was trimmed by 6 bases and the J gene end by 5 bases; junction bases not matched to a gene: 5. The CDR3 has 14 residues. The germline V gene has CDR1 SQVTM and CDR2 ANQGSEA. CDR3 region: CSVGQGVGTGELFF. The CDR3, as DNA: TGCAGCGTGGGACAGGGGGTTGGAACCGGGGAGCTGTTTTTT.

The chain recombines TRBV3-1 with TRBJ1-1, with a possible D match to TRBD1 (6 bases). The CDR3 sequence is 15 residues long. Germline CDR1 LGHDT, CDR2 YNNKEL (reference sequence). The V and J ends lost 0 bases and 4 bases respectively, with 12 bases between them. CDR3 region: CASSQDPGEGTEAFF. In DNA form, the CDR3 reads TGTGCCAGCAGCCAAGATCCAGGGGAGGGCACTGAAGCTTTCTTT.

This chain links TRBV20-1 with TRBJ2-7; 7 positions agree with TRBD1. V was pared by 6 bases and J by 2 bases, with 7 bases of the junction left unmatched. The CDR3 is 13 amino acids. Germline CDR1 DFQATT, CDR2 SNEGSKA (reference sequence). The CDR3 coding sequence is TGCAGTGCCAGTAGGGGACAGACCTACGAGCAGTACTTC. This gives the protein CSASRGQTYEQYF.

The rearrangement joins TRBV2 to TRBJ2-7; D tentatively fits TRBD1 or TRBD2 (6 bases each). Germline assignment: CDR1 SNHLY and CDR2 FYNNEI. The CDR3 covers 12 residues. Trimming shortened V by 3 bases and J by 7 bases, and 10 bases separated the two germline ends. The CDR3, as DNA: TGTGCCAGCAGTGAGGGGGGCTGGGAGCAGTACTTC. Amino acid sequence: CASSEGGWEQYF.